This paragraph covers one TCR beta chain sequence. Its antigen is unknown. This sample was included in a study of high-grade serous ovarian cancer treatment subgroups. Study background: Mean per sample: around 14,000 reads, about 6,900 unique TCR beta rearrangements. Notes on the study in general: Only CDR3 was analyzed; CDR1 and CDR2 were not. Same-patient tumor repertoires overlapped at about 0.1 to 0.79; different patients barely overlapped. These tumor repertoires lack spatial information from bulk sequencing.

The tumor samples were collected prior to definitive surgery or chemotherapy. The CDR3 is made up of 13 amino acids. Germline CDR1 reads MRHNA; CDR2 reads SNTAGT. V was cut by 4 bases and J by 4 bases, with 8 bases left in between. Using immunoSEQ multiplex PCR, the repertoire was profiled, and TCRdb retains in-frame clones only, with some absent. This table holds about 1,200 clones, 55% to 80% found once. Sequenced: tumor tissue. This rearrangement joins TRBV6-4 to TRBJ1-5; D unclear. This sequence was found in a human donor with high-grade serous ovarian cancer. The DNA of the CDR3 is TGTGCCAGCAGTGTCCAGCAGAATCAGCCCCAGCATTTT. It codes for CASSVQQNQPQHF.